The 16 T cell receptor beta chains given below trace back to one sample, sequenced in a study of blood T cell repertoires in COVID-19. Produced via immunoSEQ multiplex PCR; TCRdb's table is partial and in-frame only. Of over 200,000 clones in the sample, around 86% were seen once. The sequencing sample was made of peripheral blood. The source is a woman in her 30s who had recovered from COVID-19.

The chain recombines TRBV12-5 with TRBJ1-2, with 7 positions matching TRBD1. The CDR3 extends over 14 amino acids. The germline CDR1 and CDR2 sequences are LGHNT and FRNRAP. V gave up 7 bases and J gave up 4 bases; unmatched junction bases: 9. The CDR3 loop is CASDLQGFAYGYTF. CDR3 nucleotides: TGTGCTAGTGATTTACAGGGGTTTGCCTATGGCTACACCTTC.

The chain employs TRBV5-1 and TRBJ1-2; tentative D call: TRBD1 (5 bases). The CDR3 totals 16 residues. V shed 3 bases and J shed 1 base, with 16 bases lying between them. Germline-derived CDR1 and CDR2 are SGHRS and YFSETQ. The CDR3 coding sequence is TGCGCCAGCAGCTCTGTGGGGCCAGCGAGTAACTATGGCTACACCTTC. This gives the protein CASSSVGPASNYGYTF.

The count of this clone is one. The genes are TRBV18 and TRBJ1-2; 8 positions match TRBD1. CDR1 is KGHSH, CDR2 LQKENI, per germline. The CDR3 has 15 amino acids. Unmatched junction bases numbered 8, after V lost 2 bases and J lost 6 bases. Written as DNA, the CDR3 is TGTGCCAGCTCACCAGGACAGGGTGCTCTGCATGGCTACACCTTC. As protein: CASSPGQGALHGYTF.

This rearrangement joins TRBV15 to TRBJ1-5; 11 bases align to TRBD1. V gave up 7 bases and J gave up 2 bases; unmatched junction bases: 7. CDR3 length: 16 amino acids. The germline gives CDR1 LNHNV, CDR2 YYDKDF (reference sequence). The CDR3 loop is CATKPGQGDGNQPQHF. CDR3 coding DNA: TGTGCCACCAAACCGGGACAGGGGGATGGCAATCAGCCCCAGCATTTT. Supplemented by reference TRBV15 and TRBJ1-5, the full variable domain reads DAMVIQNPRYQVTQFGKPVTLSCSQTLNHNVMYWYQQKSSQAPKLLFHYYDKDFNNEADTPDNFQSRRPNTSFCFLDIRSPGLGDTAMYLCATKPGQGDGNQPQHFGDGTRLSIL.

This clone was recorded a few times. This chain connects TRBV3-1 (or the pseudogene TRBV3-2) to TRBJ1-4; the D is unclear. Germline V CDR1 and CDR2: LGHDT, YNNKEL (reference sequence). Trimming took off 2 bases at V and 5 bases at J, with 12 bases between the two ends. CDR3 size: 15 residues. CDR3 in amino acids: CASSQNGRGNEKLFF. As DNA, the CDR3 is TGTGCCAGCAGCCAAAATGGGCGCGGGAATGAAAAACTGTTTTTT.

The sample holds many counts of this clone. J is TRBJ2-3 and V is TRBV5-4, with 8 bases aligning to TRBD1. CDR1 is SGHNT and CDR2 is YYREEE in the germline V gene (reference sequence). With V trimmed by 4 bases and J by 4 bases, 5 bases remained unmatched. This CDR3 is 14 amino acids long. The CDR3, as DNA: TGTGCCAGCAGCGTAGGACAGGGACCAGATACGCAGTATTTT. Amino acids: CASSVGQGPDTQYF.

The chain employs TRBV10-3 and TRBJ1-5, with TRBD1 matching 7 bases. V was pared by 6 bases and J by 2 bases, with 1 base of the junction left unmatched. The CDR3 has 13 amino acids. In germline, CDR1 is ENHRY, CDR2 SYGVKD. The CDR3 protein is CAISGTGNQPQHF. As DNA, the CDR3 is TGTGCCATCAGCGGGACAGGCAATCAGCCCCAGCATTTT.

Comments on this clone: Other DNA sequences within the sample encode an identical CDR3. V gene TRBV5-1 combines with J gene TRBJ2-2, with 7 bases matching TRBD1. V dropped 0 bases and J dropped 3; count of bases not matched to a gene: 2. Germline V CDR1 and CDR2: SGHRS, YFSETQ. The CDR3 sequence is 15 residues long. The CDR3 spells CASSLVGGDTGELFF. In nucleotides, the CDR3 is TGCGCCAGCAGCTTGGTAGGGGGCGACACCGGGGAGCTGTTTTTT.

The genes are TRBV10-2 and TRBJ1-1; D is ambiguous. With 0 bases removed from V and 1 base from J, the gap between germline ends came to 6 bases. Looked up from germline, CDR1 is WSHSY and CDR2 is SAAADI. CDR3 size: 14 residues. CDR3 in DNA: TGCGCCAGCAGTGAGTCACAGAGGAACACTGAAGCTTTCTTT. Translated, it gives CASSESQRNTEAFF.

J is TRBJ1-3 and V is TRBV2; D might be TRBD1 (5 bases). Germline values: CDR1 SNHLY, CDR2 FYNNEI. This CDR3 is 15 amino acids long. Deletions cut 6 bases from V and 2 bases from J, with 14 bases between. As DNA, the CDR3 is TGTGCCAGCAGGTCCGGCAGGGCGGCTGGAAACACCATATATTTT. Amino acids: CASRSGRAAGNTIYF.

This clone was seen once. V and J are TRBV11-2 and TRBJ2-7; D is perhaps TRBD2 (7 bases). The germline V gene has CDR1 SGHAT and CDR2 FQNNGV. The ends were cut back, 5 bases at V and 13 bases at J, with 18 bases in the middle. The CDR3 has 12 residues. The CDR3 nucleotides read TGTGCCAGCAGCCTCCCGGGGGGCCCCCAATACTTC. This encodes CASSLPGGPQYF.

The genes are TRBV9 and TRBJ2-1; no firm D call. The germline gives CDR1 SGDLS, CDR2 YYNGEE. The CDR3 has 15 amino acids. The V end was cut by 0 bases, the J end by 5 bases, with 12 bases between. The CDR3 reads CASSVVPGEDNEQFF. CDR3 DNA sequence: TGTGCCAGCAGCGTAGTCCCTGGAGAGGACAATGAGCAGTTCTTC.

The chain has TRBV14 and TRBJ1-2; D possibly corresponds to TRBD1 (5 bases). V was shortened by 0 bases and J by 4 bases, with 6 bases between the two germline ends. The V gene's germline CDR1 is SGHDN and CDR2 FVKESK. CDR3 length equals 13 residues. CDR3 DNA: TGTGCCAGCAGCCAAGAGGGACTCTATGGCTACACCTTC. As protein: CASSQEGLYGYTF.

The chain joins TRBV18 to TRBJ2-7; TRBD1 is a possible D gene (5 bases). V lost 6 bases and J 5 bases, leaving 11 bases between the germline ends. CDR3 length: 12 residues. CDR1 and CDR2 from the germline V gene are KGHSH and LQKENI. CDR3 sequence reads: CASSQQGNEQYF. CDR3 sequence (DNA): TGTGCCAGCTCCCAGCAGGGAAACGAGCAGTACTTC.

This clone was seen once. The chain links TRBV5-4 to TRBJ2-7, with a possible D match to TRBD1 (6 bases). Trimming took 1 base from V and 6 from J, leaving 8 bases between them. The CDR3 covers 12 residues. Germline V gene data show CDR1 as SGHNT and CDR2 as YYREEE (reference sequence). The CDR3 is CASSLSTGEQYF. CDR3 in DNA: TGTGCCAGCAGCTTGTCGACAGGCGAGCAGTACTTC.

The chain couples TRBV12-5 to TRBJ2-3, with TRBD2 identical over 8 bases. Germline loops: CDR1 LGHNT, CDR2 FRNRAP. Trimming removed 5 bases from V and 6 bases from J; junction bases left unmatched: 13. There are 16 residues in the CDR3. The CDR3: CASGTRIAGFTDTQYF. The DNA for the CDR3 is TGTGCTAGTGGTACCCGGATAGCGGGGTTTACGGATACGCAGTATTTT.